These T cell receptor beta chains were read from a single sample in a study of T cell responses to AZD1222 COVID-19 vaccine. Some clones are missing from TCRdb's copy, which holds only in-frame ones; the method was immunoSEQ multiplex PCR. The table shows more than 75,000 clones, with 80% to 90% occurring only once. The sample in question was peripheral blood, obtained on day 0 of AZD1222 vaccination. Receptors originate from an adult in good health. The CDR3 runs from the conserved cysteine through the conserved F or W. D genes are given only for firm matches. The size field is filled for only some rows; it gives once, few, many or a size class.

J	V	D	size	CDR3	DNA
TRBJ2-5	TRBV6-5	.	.	CASSYGETQYF	TGTGCCAGCAGTTATGGGGAGACCCAGTACTTC
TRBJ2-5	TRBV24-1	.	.	CATSAKRGTQETQYF	TGTGCCACCAGTGCTAAAAGGGGGACCCAAGAGACCCAGTACTTC
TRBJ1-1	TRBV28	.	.	CASNLQGGPEAFF	TGTGCCAGCAATCTTCAGGGTGGGCCTGAAGCTTTCTTT
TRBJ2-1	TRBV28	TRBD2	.	CASSLFRLAGGDNEQFF	TGTGCCAGCAGTTTATTTCGTCTAGCGGGAGGAGACAATGAGCAGTTCTTC
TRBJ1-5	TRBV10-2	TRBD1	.	CASTEGQGGFNQPQHF	TGCGCCAGCACCGAGGGACAGGGCGGGTTCAATCAGCCCCAGCATTTT
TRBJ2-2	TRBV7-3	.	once	CASSSPTGELFF	TGTGCCAGCAGCTCGCCCACCGGGGAGCTGTTTTTT
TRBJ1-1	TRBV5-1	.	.	CASSRTRAEAFF	TGCGCCAGCAGCCGGACCAGGGCTGAAGCTTTCTTT
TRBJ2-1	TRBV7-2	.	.	CASSLPAGPYNEQFF	TGTGCCAGCAGCTTACCAGCAGGTCCCTACAATGAGCAGTTCTTC
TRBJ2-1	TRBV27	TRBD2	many	CARQPGASGRAPTYNEQFF	TGTGCCCGGCAGCCGGGGGCTAGCGGGAGGGCCCCCACTTACAATGAGCAGTTCTTC
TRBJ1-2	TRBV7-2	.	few	CASSLGSYRRRGYTF	TGTGCCAGCAGCTTAGGTAGTTACCGGCGACGGGGCTACACCTTC
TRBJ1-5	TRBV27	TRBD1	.	CASSLLAGGNNQPQHF	TGTGCCAGCAGTTTATTGGCAGGGGGTAACAATCAGCCCCAGCATTTT
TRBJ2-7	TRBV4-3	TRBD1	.	CASSQKGAGDNEQYF	TGCGCCAGCAGCCAAAAGGGGGCAGGGGACAACGAGCAGTACTTC
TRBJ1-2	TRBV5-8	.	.	CASSLEPGTNYGYTF	TGTGCCAGCAGCTTGGAACCCGGGACCAACTATGGCTACACCTTC
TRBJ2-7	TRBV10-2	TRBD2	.	CASSSGSVSYEQYF	TGCGCCAGCTCTAGCGGGAGCGTATCGTACGAGCAGTACTTC
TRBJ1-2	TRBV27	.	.	CASSLRGLWYGYTF	TGTGCCAGCAGTTTGCGGGGGCTGTGGTATGGCTACACCTTC
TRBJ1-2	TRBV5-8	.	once	CASSSGSYGYTF	TGTGCCAGCAGCTCGGGAAGCTATGGCTACACCTTC
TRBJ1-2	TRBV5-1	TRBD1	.	CASSLEDRGYGYTF	TGCGCCAGCAGCTTGGAAGACAGGGGATATGGCTACACCTTC
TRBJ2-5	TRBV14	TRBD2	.	CASSQPGLGAETQYF	TGTGCCAGCAGCCAACCGGGACTAGGAGCAGAGACCCAGTACTTC
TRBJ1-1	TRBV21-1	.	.	CASNDRPEAFF	TGTGCCAGCAACGACCGGCCTGAAGCTTTCTTT
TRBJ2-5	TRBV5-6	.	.	CASTPHRAKETQYF	TGTGCCAGCACCCCACACAGGGCGAAGGAGACCCAGTACTTC
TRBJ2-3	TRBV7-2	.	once	CASSFIAVGSTDTQYF	TGTGCCAGCAGCTTCATAGCGGTGGGTAGCACAGATACGCAGTATTTT
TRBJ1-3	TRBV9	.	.	CASSVESSGNTIYF	TGTGCCAGCAGCGTAGAAAGCTCTGGAAACACCATATATTTT
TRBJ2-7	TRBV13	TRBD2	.	CASEERGEDEQYF	TGTGCCAGCGAGGAGCGGGGGGAGGATGAGCAGTACTTC
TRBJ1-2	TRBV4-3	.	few	CASSQDGISGYTF	TGCGCCAGCAGCCAAGATGGAATCTCTGGCTACACCTTC
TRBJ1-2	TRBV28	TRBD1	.	CASRRTGGAGYTF	TGTGCCAGCAGAAGGACAGGGGGTGCTGGCTACACCTTC
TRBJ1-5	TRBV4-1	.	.	CASSHQYGGSSNQPQHF	TGCGCCAGCAGCCACCAATACGGGGGGTCTAGCAATCAGCCCCAGCATTTT
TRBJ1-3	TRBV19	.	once	CASVGNTIYF	TGTGCCAGTGTTGGAAACACCATATATTTT
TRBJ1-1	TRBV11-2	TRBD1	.	CASSAPGGRGEAEAFF	TGTGCCAGCAGCGCCCCGGGGGGCAGGGGGGAGGCTGAAGCTTTCTTT
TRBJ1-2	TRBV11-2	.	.	CASSLLTEYGYTF	TGTGCCAGCAGCTTACTGACAGAATATGGCTACACCTTC
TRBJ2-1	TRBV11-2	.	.	CASSLAYLAAPNEQFF	TGTGCCAGCAGCTTAGCATATCTAGCAGCGCCCAATGAGCAGTTCTTC
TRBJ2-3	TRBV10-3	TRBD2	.	CATRTSGGSTDTQYF	TGTGCCACCCGAACTAGCGGGGGGAGCACAGATACGCAGTATTTT
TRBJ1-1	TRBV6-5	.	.	CASRTLLDRIVRAFF	TGTGCCAGCAGAACGTTATTGGACCGTATCGTCAGGGCTTTCTTT
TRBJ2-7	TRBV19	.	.	CASRRRDGSYEQYF	TGTGCCAGCCGGCGCCGGGACGGATCCTACGAGCAGTACTTC
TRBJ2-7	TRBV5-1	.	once	CASSPSQDKTYEQYF	TGCGCCAGCAGCCCGTCGCAGGATAAAACCTACGAGCAGTACTTC
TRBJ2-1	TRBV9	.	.	CASSVGGAGNEQFF	TGTGCCAGCAGCGTAGGCGGAGCGGGTAATGAGCAGTTCTTC
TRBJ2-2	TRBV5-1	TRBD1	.	CASSKDRANTGELFF	TGCGCCAGCAGCAAGGACAGGGCGAACACCGGGGAGCTGTTTTTT
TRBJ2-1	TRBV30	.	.	CAWTPPESGYNEQFF	TGTGCCTGGACTCCCCCCGAGTCAGGATACAATGAGCAGTTCTTC
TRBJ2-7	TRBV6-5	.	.	CASRDGQGIYQQYF	TGTGCCAGCCGGGATGGGCAGGGGATCTACCAGCAGTACTTC
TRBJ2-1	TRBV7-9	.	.	CASSRLTGSYNEQFF	TGTGCCAGCAGCCGTCTAACAGGATCCTACAATGAGCAGTTCTTC
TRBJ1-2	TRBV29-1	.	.	CSVYSGVGYGYTF	TGCAGCGTATACAGTGGAGTGGGCTATGGCTACACCTTC
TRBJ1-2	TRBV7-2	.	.	CASSPLGPKVGYTF	TGTGCCAGCAGCCCCCTAGGGCCTAAGGTCGGCTACACCTTC
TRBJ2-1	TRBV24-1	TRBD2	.	CATSDIAGGRGEQFF	TGTGCCACCAGTGATATAGCGGGAGGGCGGGGTGAGCAGTTCTTC
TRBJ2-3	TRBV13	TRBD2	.	CASRIGTTTDTQYF	TGTGCCAGCAGGATCGGGACTACCACAGATACGCAGTATTTT
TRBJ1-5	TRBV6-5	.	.	CASRSTRLDQPQHF	TGTGCCAGCAGGTCGACACGCCTGGATCAGCCCCAGCATTTT
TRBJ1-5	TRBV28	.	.	CASTLYITAKEPQHF	TGTGCCAGCACCCTTTATATCACGGCGAAGGAGCCCCAGCATTTT